This T cell receptor beta chain was identified in a study of cytomegalovirus exposure and HLA in healthy donors. PCR used 60 Vbeta primers and 13 Jbeta primers. Profiling relied on immunoSEQ multiplex PCR, and the TCRdb table lists in-frame clones only, not all of them. The profile shows around 180,000 clones, approximately 80% of them singletons. The germline gives CDR1 ENHRY, CDR2 SYGVKD. The CDR3 spans 14 residues. V was cut by 6 bases and J by 6 bases, with 18 bases left in between. The V gene is TRBV10-3, the J gene TRBJ2-7, with a possible D match to TRBD1 (7 bases). This TCR was recovered from a man younger than 35 in good health and CMV-seronegative. Source material: PBMCs. CDR3 region: CAIRQGQRVSEQYF. The DNA of the CDR3 is TGTGCCATCAGACAGGGACAGCGGGTAAGCGAGCAGTACTTC.